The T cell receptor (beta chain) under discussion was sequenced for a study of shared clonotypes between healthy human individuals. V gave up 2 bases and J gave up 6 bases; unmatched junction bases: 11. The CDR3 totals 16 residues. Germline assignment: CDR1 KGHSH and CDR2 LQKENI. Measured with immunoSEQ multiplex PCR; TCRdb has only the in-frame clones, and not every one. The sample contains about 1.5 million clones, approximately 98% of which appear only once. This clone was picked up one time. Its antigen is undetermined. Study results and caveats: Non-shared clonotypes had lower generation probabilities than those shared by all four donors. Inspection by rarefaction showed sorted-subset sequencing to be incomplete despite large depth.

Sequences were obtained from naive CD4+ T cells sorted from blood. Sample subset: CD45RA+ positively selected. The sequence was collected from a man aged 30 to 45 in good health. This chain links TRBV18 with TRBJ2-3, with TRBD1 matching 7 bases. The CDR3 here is CASSPTGQSGWDTQYF. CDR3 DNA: TGTGCCAGCTCACCAACGGGACAGTCCGGGTGGGATACGCAGTATTTT.